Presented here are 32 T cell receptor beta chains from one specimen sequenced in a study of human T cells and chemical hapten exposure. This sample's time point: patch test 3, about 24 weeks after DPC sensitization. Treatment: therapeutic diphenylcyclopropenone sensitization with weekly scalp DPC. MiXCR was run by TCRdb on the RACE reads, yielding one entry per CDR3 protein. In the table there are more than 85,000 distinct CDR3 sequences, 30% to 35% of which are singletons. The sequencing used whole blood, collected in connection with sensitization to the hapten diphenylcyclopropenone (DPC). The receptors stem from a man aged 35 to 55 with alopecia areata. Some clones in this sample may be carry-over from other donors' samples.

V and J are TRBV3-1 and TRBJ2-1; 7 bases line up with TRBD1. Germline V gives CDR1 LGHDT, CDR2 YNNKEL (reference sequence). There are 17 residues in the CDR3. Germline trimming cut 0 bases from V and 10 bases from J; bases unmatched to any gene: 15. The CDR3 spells CASSQDRGLGGSGEQFF. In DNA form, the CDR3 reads TGTGCCAGCAGCCAAGATAGGGGGCTCGGTGGCTCGGGAGAGCAGTTCTTC.

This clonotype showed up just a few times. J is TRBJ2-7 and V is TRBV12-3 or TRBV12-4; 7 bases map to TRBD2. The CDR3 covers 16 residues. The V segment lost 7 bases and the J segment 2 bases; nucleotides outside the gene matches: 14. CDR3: CASITPSGTYPYEQYV. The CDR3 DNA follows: TGTGCCAGCATAACCCCCAGCGGGACCTATCCCTACGAGCAGTACGTC.

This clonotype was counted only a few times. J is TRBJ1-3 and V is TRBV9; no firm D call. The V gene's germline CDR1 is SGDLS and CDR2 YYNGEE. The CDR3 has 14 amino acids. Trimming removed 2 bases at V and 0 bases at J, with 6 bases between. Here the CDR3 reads CASSVTDSGNTIYF. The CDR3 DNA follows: TGTGCCAGCAGCGTGACGGACTCTGGAAACACCATATATTTT. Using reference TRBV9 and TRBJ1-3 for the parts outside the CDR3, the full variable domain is DSGVTQTPKHLITATGQRVTLRCSPRSGDLSVYWYQQSLDQGLQFLIQYYNGEERAKGNILERFSAQQFPDLHSELNLSSLELGDSALYFCASSVTDSGNTIYFGEGSWLTVV.

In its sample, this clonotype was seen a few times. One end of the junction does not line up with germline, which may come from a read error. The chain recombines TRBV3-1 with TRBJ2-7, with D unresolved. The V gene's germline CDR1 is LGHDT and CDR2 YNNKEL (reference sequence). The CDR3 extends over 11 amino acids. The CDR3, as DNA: TGTGCCAGCAGCCAAGATATGTACACCAACTTC. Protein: CASSQDMYTNF.

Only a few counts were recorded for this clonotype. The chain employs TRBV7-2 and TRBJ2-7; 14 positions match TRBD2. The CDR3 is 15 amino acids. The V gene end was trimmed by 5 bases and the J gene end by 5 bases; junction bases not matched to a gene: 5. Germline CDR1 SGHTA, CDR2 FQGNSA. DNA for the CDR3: TGTGCCAGCAGCCCTGGGACTAGCGGGAGCCACGAGCAGTACGTC. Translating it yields CASSPGTSGSHEQYV.

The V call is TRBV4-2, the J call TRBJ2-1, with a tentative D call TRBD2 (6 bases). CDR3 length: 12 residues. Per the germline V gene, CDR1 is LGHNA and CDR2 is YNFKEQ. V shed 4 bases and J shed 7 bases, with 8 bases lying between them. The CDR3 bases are TGTGCCAGCAGCCCGGCGGGAAATGAGCAGTTCTTC. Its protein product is CASSPAGNEQFF.

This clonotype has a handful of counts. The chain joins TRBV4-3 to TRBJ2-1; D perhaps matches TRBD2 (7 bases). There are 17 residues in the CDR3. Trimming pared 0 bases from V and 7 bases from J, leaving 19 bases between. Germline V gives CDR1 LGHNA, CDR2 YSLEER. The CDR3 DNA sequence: TGCGCCAGCAGCCAAGATGGGTGGGGGGGCCGGTCGAATGAGCAGTTCTTC. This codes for CASSQDGWGGRSNEQFF.

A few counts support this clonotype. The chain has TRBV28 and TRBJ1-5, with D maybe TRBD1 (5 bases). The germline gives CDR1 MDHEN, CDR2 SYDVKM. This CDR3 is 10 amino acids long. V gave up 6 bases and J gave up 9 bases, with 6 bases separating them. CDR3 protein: CASSQGPQHF. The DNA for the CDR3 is TGTGCCAGCAGCCAGGGGCCCCAGCATTTT.

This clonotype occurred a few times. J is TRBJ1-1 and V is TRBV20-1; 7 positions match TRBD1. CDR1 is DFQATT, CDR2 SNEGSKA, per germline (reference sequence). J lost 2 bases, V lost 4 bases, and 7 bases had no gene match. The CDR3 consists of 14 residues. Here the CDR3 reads CSAKSDRDNTEAFF. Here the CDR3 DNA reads TGCAGTGCTAAATCAGACAGGGACAACACTGAAGCTTTCTTT.

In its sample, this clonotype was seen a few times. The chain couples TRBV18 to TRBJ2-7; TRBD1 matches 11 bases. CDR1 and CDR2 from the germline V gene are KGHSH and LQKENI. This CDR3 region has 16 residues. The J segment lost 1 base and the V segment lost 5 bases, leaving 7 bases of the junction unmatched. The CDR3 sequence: CASSGQGATLSYEQYF. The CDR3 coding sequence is TGTGCCAGCTCAGGACAGGGGGCGACTCTTTCCTACGAGCAGTACTTC. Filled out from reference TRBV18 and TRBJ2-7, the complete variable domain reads NAGVMQNPRHLVRRRGQEARLRCSPMKGHSHVYWYRQLPEEGLKFMVYLQKENIIDESGMPKERFSAEFPKEGPSILRIQQVVRGDSAAYFCASSGQGATLSYEQYFGPGTRLTVT.

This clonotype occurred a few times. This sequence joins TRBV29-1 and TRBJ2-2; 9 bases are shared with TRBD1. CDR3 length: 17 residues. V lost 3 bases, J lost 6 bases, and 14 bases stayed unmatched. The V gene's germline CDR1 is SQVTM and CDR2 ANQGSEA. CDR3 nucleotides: TGCAGCGTTGACATTCGATCGGGACAGGGTCCGGCCGGGGAGCTGTTTTTT. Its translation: CSVDIRSGQGPAGELFF.

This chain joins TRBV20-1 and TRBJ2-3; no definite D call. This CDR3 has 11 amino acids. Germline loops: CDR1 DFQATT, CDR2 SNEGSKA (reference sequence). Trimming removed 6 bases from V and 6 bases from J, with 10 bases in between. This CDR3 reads CSATQLDTQYF. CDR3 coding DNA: TGCAGTGCCACGCAACTGGATACGCAGTATTTT.

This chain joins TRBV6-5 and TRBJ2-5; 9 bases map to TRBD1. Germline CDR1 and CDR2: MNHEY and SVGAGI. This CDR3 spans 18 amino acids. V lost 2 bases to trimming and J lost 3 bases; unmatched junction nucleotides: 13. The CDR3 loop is CASSYRHPGQGTKETQYF. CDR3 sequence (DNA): TGTGCCAGCAGTTACCGCCACCCGGGACAGGGCACGAAAGAGACCCAGTACTTC.

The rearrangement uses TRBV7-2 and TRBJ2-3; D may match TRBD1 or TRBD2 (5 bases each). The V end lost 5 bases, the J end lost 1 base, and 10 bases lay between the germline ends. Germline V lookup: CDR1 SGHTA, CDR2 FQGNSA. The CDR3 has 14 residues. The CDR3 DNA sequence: TGTGCCAGCAGCGTGGGGGATTGCACAGATACGCAGTATTTT. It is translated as CASSVGDCTDTQYF. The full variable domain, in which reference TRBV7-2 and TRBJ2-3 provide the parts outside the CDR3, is GAGVSQSPSNKVTEKGKDVELRCDPISGHTALYWYRQSLGQGLEFLIYFQGNSAPDKSGLPSDRFSAERTGGSVSTLTIQRTQQEDSAVYLCASSVGDCTDTQYFGPGTRLTVL.

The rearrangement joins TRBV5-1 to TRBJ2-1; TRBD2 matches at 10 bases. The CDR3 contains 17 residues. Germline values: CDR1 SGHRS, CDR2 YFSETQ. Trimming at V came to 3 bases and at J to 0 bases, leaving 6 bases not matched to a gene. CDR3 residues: CASSWAGTSASYNEQFF. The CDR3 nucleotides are TGCGCCAGCAGCTGGGCCGGGACTAGCGCCTCCTACAATGAGCAGTTCTTC.

CDR3 nucleotide sequence: TGTGCCAGTAGTACAAATGCCCGTGGTAGTGAGCAGTTCTTC. This translates into CASSTNARGSEQFF. The V gene is TRBV19, the J gene TRBJ2-1; no firm D call. This CDR3 has 14 residues. From germline, CDR1 is LNHDA and CDR2 SQIVND (reference sequence). The V end was cut by 4 bases, the J end by 9 bases, with 16 bases between.

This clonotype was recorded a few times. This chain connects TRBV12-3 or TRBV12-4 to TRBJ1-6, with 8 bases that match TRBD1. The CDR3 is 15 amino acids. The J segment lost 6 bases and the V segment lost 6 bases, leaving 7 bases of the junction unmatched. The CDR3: CASRDPDRGNSPLHF. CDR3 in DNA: TGTGCCAGCAGGGACCCCGACAGGGGTAATTCACCCCTCCACTTT.

The CDR3 DNA reads as TGCAGTGCGCAGGCGGACAGGGACAATCAGCCCCAGCATTTT. Protein sequence: CSAQADRDNQPQHF. The chain links TRBV20-1 to TRBJ1-5; TRBD1 agrees at 8 bases. Trimming took 6 bases from V and 3 from J; bases not matched to a gene: 7. The CDR3 has 14 residues. Germline CDR1 DFQATT, CDR2 SNEGSKA (reference sequence).

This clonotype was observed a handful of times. The CDR3 protein is CSARPSGRFQETQYF. In DNA, the CDR3 is TGCAGTGCCAGACCTAGCGGGAGGTTCCAAGAGACCCAGTACTTC. The chain carries TRBV20-1 and TRBJ2-5; TRBD2 agrees at 11 bases. Per germline, CDR1 DFQATT and CDR2 SNEGSKA (reference sequence). This CDR3 contains 15 residues. The trim removed 6 bases at V and 1 base at J, leaving 7 bases unmatched.

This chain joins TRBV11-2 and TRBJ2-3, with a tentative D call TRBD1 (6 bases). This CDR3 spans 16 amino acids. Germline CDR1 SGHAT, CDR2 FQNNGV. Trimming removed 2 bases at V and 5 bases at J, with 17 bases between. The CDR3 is CASSLTTQGGKDTQYF. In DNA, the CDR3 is TGTGCCAGCAGCTTAACTACACAGGGTGGTAAAGATACGCAGTATTTT.

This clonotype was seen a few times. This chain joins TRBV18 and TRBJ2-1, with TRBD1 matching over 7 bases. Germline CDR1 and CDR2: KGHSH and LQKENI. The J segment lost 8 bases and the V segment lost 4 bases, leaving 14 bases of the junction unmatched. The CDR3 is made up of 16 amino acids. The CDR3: CASSLKTGQLFYEQFF. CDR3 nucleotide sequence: TGTGCCAGCTCACTTAAGACAGGGCAGCTGTTCTATGAGCAGTTCTTC.

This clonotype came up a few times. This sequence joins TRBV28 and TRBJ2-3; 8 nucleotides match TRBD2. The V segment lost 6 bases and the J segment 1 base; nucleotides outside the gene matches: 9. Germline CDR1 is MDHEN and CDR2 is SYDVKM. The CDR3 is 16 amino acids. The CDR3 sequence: CASSAGLARGTDTQYF. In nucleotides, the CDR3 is TGTGCCAGCAGCGCAGGACTAGCAAGAGGCACAGATACGCAGTATTTT.

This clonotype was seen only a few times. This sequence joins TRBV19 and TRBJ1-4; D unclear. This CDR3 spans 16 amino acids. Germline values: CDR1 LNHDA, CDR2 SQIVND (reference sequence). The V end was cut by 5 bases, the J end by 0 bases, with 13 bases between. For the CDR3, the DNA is TGTGCCAGTAGTCCTTGGGCAGCCTCAACTAATGAAAAACTGTTTTTT. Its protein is CASSPWAASTNEKLFF.

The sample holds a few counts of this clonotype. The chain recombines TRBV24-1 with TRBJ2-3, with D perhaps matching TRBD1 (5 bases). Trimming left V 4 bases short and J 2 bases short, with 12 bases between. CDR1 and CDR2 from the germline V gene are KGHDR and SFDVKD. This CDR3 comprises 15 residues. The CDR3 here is CATSDREKLTDTQYF. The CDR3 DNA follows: TGTGCCACCAGTGACAGGGAAAAACTCACAGATACGCAGTATTTT.

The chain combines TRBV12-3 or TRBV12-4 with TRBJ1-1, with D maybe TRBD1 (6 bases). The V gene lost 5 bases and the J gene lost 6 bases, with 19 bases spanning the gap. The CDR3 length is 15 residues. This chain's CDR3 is CASSVGAAGTAEAFF. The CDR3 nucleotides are TGTGCCAGCAGTGTGGGGGCGGCGGGAACGGCTGAAGCTTTCTTT.

The CDR3 DNA reads as TGTGCCAGCAGCTTAACGGGGGCCTTCAACACCGGGGAGCTGTTTTTT. It specifies CASSLTGAFNTGELFF. This sequence joins TRBV7-8 and TRBJ2-2; perhaps D is TRBD1 or TRBD2 (6 bases each). CDR3 size: 16 residues. Trimming took 2 bases from V and 2 from J, leaving 12 bases between them. Germline lookup yields CDR1 SGHVS and CDR2 FQNEAQ.

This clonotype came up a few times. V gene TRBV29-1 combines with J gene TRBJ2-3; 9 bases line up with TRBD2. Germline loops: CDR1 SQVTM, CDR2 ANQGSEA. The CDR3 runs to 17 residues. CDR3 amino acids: CRETTSGHLASTDTQYF. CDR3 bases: TGCAGGGAGACGACTAGCGGACATCTTGCTAGCACAGATACGCAGTATTTT.

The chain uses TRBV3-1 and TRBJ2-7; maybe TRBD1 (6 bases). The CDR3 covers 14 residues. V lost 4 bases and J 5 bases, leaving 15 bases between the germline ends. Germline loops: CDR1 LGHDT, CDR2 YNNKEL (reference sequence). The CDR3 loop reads CASSLLQGTDEQYF. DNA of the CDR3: TGTGCCAGCAGCCTCCTACAGGGTACCGACGAGCAGTACTTC.

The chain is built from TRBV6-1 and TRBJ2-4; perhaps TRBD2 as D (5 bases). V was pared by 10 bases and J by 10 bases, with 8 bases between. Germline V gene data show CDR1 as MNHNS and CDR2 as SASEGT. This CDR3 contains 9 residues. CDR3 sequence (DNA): TGTGCCACCGAGGGAATTCAGTACTTC. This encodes CATEGIQYF.

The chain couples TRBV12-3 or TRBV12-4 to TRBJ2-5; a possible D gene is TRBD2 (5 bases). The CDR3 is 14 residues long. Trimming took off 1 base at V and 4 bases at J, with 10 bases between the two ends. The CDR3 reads CASSLVSGIETQYF. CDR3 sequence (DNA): TGTGCCAGCAGTTTAGTGTCCGGGATAGAGACCCAGTACTTC.

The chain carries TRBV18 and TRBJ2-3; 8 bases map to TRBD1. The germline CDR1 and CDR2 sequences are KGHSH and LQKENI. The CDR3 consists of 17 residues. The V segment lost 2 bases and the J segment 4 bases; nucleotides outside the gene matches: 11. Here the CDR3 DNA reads TGTGCCAGCTCACCAATTTCGACAGGGGACGTCGCAGATACGCAGTATTTT. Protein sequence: CASSPISTGDVADTQYF.

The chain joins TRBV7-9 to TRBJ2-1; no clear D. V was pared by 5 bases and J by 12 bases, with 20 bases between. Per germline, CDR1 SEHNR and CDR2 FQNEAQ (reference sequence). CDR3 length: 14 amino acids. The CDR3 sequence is CASSASIGIGWQFF. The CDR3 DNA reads TGTGCCAGCAGCGCAAGCATTGGGATTGGTTGGCAGTTCTTC.